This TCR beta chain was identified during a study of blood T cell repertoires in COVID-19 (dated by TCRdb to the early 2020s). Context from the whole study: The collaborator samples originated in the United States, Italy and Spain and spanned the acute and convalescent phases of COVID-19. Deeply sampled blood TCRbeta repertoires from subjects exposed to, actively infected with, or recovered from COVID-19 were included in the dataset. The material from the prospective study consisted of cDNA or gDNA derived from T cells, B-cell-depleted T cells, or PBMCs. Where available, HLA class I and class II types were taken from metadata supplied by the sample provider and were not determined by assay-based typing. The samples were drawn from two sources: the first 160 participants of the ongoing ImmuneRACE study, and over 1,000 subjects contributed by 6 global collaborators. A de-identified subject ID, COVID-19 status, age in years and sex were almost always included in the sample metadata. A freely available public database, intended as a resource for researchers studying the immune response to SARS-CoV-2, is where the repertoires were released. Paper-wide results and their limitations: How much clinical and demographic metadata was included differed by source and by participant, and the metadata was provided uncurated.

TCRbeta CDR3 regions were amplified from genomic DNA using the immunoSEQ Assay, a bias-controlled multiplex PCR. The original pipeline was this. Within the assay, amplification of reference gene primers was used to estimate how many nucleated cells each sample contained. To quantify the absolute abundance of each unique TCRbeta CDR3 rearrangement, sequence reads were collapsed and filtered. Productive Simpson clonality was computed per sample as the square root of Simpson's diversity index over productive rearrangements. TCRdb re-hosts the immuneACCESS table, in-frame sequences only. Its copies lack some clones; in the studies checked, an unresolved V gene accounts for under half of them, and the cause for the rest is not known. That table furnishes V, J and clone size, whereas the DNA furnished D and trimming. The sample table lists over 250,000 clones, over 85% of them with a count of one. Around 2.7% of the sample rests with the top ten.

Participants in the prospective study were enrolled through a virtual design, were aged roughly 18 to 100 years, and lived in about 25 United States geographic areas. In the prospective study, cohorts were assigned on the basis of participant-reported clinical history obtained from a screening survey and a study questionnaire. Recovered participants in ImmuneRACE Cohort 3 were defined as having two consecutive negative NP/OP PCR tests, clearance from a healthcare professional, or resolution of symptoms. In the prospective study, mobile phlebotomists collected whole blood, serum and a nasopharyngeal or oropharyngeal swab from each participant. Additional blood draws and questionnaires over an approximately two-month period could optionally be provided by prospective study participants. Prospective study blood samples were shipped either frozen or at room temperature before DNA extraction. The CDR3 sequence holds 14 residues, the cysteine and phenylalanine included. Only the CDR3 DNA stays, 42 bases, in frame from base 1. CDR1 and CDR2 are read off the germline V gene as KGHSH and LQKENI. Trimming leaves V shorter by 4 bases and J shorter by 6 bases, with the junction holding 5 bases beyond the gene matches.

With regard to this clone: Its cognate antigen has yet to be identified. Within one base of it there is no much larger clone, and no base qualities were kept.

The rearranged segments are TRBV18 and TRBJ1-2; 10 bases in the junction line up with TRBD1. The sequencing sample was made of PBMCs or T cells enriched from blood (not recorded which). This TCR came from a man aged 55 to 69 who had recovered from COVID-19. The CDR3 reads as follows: CASSLRDRGDGYTF. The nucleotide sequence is TGTGCCAGCTCACTCCGGGACAGGGGTGATGGCTACACCTTC.